A single sample is the source of the 10 T cell receptor beta chains below, sequenced in a study of blood T cells in healthy people across ages. For the second PCR, which ran for about 7 to 12 cycles, a sample-barcoded 5' primer and a J-beta primer mix were used. From the 5' RACE reads, TCRdb called clonotypes with MiXCR, one entry per CDR3 protein. The sample gives hundreds of thousands of distinct CDR3 sequences, around half of which show up once; about 42% is in the top ten. Sequenced input: blood. These receptors were collected from a man at least 80 years old in good health.

This chain uses TRBV4-1 with TRBJ2-7, with D perhaps given as TRBD1 or TRBD2 (5 bases each). Germline values: CDR1 MGHRA, CDR2 YSYEKL. Trimming took 6 bases from V and 3 from J, leaving 18 bases between them. This CDR3 comprises 15 residues. This chain's CDR3 is CASRQHRDGNYEQYF. CDR3 bases: TGCGCCAGCAGGCAGCACCGGGACGGCAACTACGAGCAGTACTTC.

The J gene is TRBJ1-1, the V gene TRBV5-1, with no clear D. Germline V gives CDR1 SGHRS, CDR2 YFSETQ. The CDR3 loop spans 14 amino acids. Trimming pared 2 bases from V and 0 bases from J, leaving 8 bases between. Here the CDR3 reads CASSLLALNTEAFF. CDR3 sequence (DNA): TGCGCCAGCAGCTTACTGGCCCTGAACACTGAAGCTTTCTTT.

The V and J genes are TRBV13 and TRBJ2-3; D might be TRBD1 (6 bases). This CDR3 is built from 18 residues. V dropped 4 bases and J dropped 0 bases, with 20 bases sitting between them. The germline CDR1 and CDR2 sequences are PRHDT and FYEKMQ (reference sequence). As DNA, the CDR3 is TGTGCCAGCAGCTCCCCCTTGTTAGGGGGACGGAGCACAGATACGCAGTATTTT. This gives the protein CASSSPLLGGRSTDTQYF.

This chain uses TRBV12-3 or TRBV12-4 with TRBJ1-5; a weak D match, TRBD1 (5 bases). This CDR3 has 15 amino acids. The ends were cut back, 5 bases at V and 5 bases at J, with 16 bases in the middle. The CDR3 DNA reads TGTGCCAGCAGTCCACCTTGGGGGTTATATCAGCCCCAGCATTTT. Protein sequence: CASSPPWGLYQPQHF.

CDR3 DNA sequence: TGTGCCAGCAGTCGACAGGGGAGTACCGGCTATGGCTACACCTTC. This codes for CASSRQGSTGYGYTF. V is TRBV6-4 and J is TRBJ1-2; 8 bases are a match to TRBD1. The ends lost 5 bases at V and 4 bases at J; junction bases unmatched: 9. Germline CDR1 and CDR2: MRHNA and SNTAGT. This CDR3 comprises 15 residues.

V usage is TRBV9 and J usage is TRBJ2-3; TRBD2 agrees at 8 bases. The CDR3 loop spans 15 amino acids. Germline CDR1 is SGDLS and CDR2 is YYNGEE. Losses at the gene ends were 4 bases for V and 2 bases for J; bases not matched to a gene: 6. The CDR3 nucleotides read TGTGCCAGCAGCCCCGGACTAGCTTACACAGATACGCAGTATTTT. Translation: CASSPGLAYTDTQYF.

In DNA, the CDR3 is TGCAGTGCTAGACGGCAGGACGAAAAACTGTTTTTT. Translating gives CSARRQDEKLFF. The chain combines TRBV20-1 with TRBJ1-4; D is unresolved. Looked up from germline, CDR1 is DFQATT and CDR2 is SNEGSKA (reference sequence). The CDR3 sequence is 12 residues long. Trimming cost V 2 bases and J 8 bases, with 9 bases left between them.

The rearrangement links TRBV5-1 to TRBJ2-4, with D possibly matching TRBD2 (6 bases). The end of the DNA is better explained by TRBJ2-7, so the J call may be wrong. This CDR3 is 14 amino acids long. Looked up from germline, CDR1 is SGHRS and CDR2 is YFSETQ. The CDR3 nucleotides read TGCGCCAGCAGCTTGGCCGGGACTCTCTACGAGCAGTACTTC. It specifies CASSLAGTLYEQYF.

This clonotype has just one count. The chain employs TRBV10-3 and TRBJ2-7; 13 bases map to TRBD2. From germline, CDR1 is ENHRY and CDR2 SYGVKD. This CDR3 is 15 amino acids long. V shed 6 bases and J 1 base; nucleotides not matched to a gene: 3. DNA for the CDR3: TGTGCCATCAGCTTGACTAGCGGGGGGTCCTACGAGCAGTACTTC. This sequence encodes CAISLTSGGSYEQYF.

The rearrangement uses TRBV5-1 and TRBJ2-1; 9 positions agree with TRBD2. Germline trimming cut 3 bases from V and 2 bases from J; bases unmatched to any gene: 9. The CDR3 runs 17 residues. Germline assignment: CDR1 SGHRS and CDR2 YFSETQ. The CDR3: CASSSRGSGSPYNEQFF. CDR3 DNA: TGCGCCAGCAGCTCCCGGGGTAGCGGGAGTCCCTACAATGAGCAGTTCTTC.